This T cell receptor (beta chain) was sequenced during a study of cytomegalovirus exposure and HLA in healthy donors. In germline, CDR1 is KGHSH, CDR2 LQKENI. There are 16 residues in the CDR3. V was cut by 3 bases and J by 0 bases, with 14 bases left in between. Primers: 60 Vbeta forward and 13 Jbeta reverse. Here immunoSEQ multiplex PCR was the method, and the copy in TCRdb shows in-frame clones only, minus some. The sample lists about 140,000 clones; roughly 74% were seen once. Sequencing input: PBMCs. This sequence was found in a man in his forties in good health and CMV-seronegative. The chain is built from TRBV18 and TRBJ1-2; perhaps TRBD1 as D (6 bases). As DNA, the CDR3 is TGTGCCAGCTCACCTTTACAGGGACGAACTAACTATGGCTACACCTTC. This translates into CASSPLQGRTNYGYTF.